Listed below are T cell receptor beta chains from one sample, sequenced in a study of glioma-infiltrating T cells. TCRdb redid the calling of the multiplex PCR reads with MiXCR, one entry per CDR3 protein. Seen here are some 120,000 distinct CDR3 sequences, 20% to 25% observed once, and the top ten hold around 15%. Sequencing used glioma tissue, nonneoplastic brain tissue, or PBMCs (not recorded which). These receptors all stem from a human donor with low-grade glioma or glioblastoma, undergoing nonglioma brain surgery, or in good health (not recorded which). CDR3s include the opening cysteine and the closing phenylalanine or tryptophan. Each record gives: CDR3 length, V gene, J gene, clone size, D gene, CDR3 DNA, CDR3 protein. A D gene is named only where the DNA matches it firmly. Expanded clones get a size class; other rows say once, few or many, or leave the size out.

12	TRBV4-3	TRBJ2-2	NA	NA	TGCGCCAGCAGCACCCTGGGGGGGGAGCTGTTTTTT	CASSTLGGELFF
17	TRBV20-1	TRBJ2-4	many	TRBD2	TGCAGTCTTCCCACCCTCCGGGAGGGGGTGTCCAAAAACATTCAGTACTTC	CSLPTLREGVSKNIQYF
18	TRBV24-1	TRBJ1-5	many	NA	TGTGCCACCAGTGATCCACCGCCGGGTTCCTCTAGCAATCAGCCCCAGCATTTT	CATSDPPPGSSSNQPQHF
16	TRBV29-1	TRBJ2-1	few	NA	TGCAGCGTTGAAATGGGCCCCCAGAGCTCCTACAATGAGCAGTTCTTC	CSVEMGPQSSYNEQFF
15	TRBV24-1	TRBJ1-1	many	NA	TGTGCCACCAGTGACCCTCTCCCGACGAACACTGAAGCTTTCTTT	CATSDPLPTNTEAFF
15	TRBV6-1	TRBJ2-4	many	NA	TGTGCCAGCAGTGAGATCGGGGACCTCAAAAACATTCAGTACTTC	CASSEIGDLKNIQYF
12	TRBV6-2/TRBV6-3	TRBJ2-2	many	TRBD1	TGTGCCAGCCGGGACAGCACCGGGGAGCTGTTTTTT	CASRDSTGELFF
17	TRBV10-2	TRBJ1-2	NA	TRBD1	TGCGCCATCAGTTTATCCCAACCGGGACAGGGGGGGTATGGCTACACCTTC	CAISLSQPGQGGYGYTF
11	TRBV28	TRBJ2-2	many	NA	TGTGCCAGCAGTCTTACCGGGGAGCTGTTTTTT	CASSLTGELFF
15	TRBV28	TRBJ2-4	NA	NA	TGTGCCAGCAGTACCCCCGGGAAAGGGGAAAACATTCAGTACTTC	CASSTPGKGENIQYF
13	TRBV11-2	TRBJ1-2	many	TRBD1	TGTGCCAGCAGCTGGGGACAGCCGAGTGGCTACACCTTC	CASSWGQPSGYTF
15	TRBV4-1	TRBJ2-4	NA	NA	TGCGCCAGCAGCCAAGATACAGGGTTGGCGAACATTCAGTACTTC	CASSQDTGLANIQYF
17	TRBV28	TRBJ1-5	few	NA	TGTGCCAGCAGTTTATCGGGGGGGGGTTTTGGTAATCAGCCCCAGCATTTT	CASSLSGGGFGNQPQHF
15	TRBV19	TRBJ2-7	NA	TRBD2	TGTGCCAGTAGGCCCGTACTAGCGGGAAACAATGAGCAGTACTTC	CASRPVLAGNNEQYF
13	TRBV20-1	TRBJ1-1	many	NA	TGCAGTGCCAAGAGTTCGCGGACTCCTGAAGCTTTCTTT	CSAKSSRTPEAFF
14	TRBV12-3/TRBV12-4	TRBJ2-2	NA	TRBD1	TGTGCCAGCAGCACCAGGGGGCGCCCCGGGGAGCTGTTTTTT	CASSTRGRPGELFF